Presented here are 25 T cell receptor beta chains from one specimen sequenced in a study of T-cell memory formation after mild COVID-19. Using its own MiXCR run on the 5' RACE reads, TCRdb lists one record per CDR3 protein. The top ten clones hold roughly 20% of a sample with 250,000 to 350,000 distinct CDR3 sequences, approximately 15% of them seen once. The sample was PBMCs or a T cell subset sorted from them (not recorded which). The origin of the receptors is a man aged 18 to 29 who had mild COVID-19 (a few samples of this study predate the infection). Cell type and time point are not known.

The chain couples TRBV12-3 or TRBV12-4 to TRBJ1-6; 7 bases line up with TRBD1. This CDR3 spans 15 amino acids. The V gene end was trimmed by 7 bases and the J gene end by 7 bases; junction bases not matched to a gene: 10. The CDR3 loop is CASTQAGQRNSPLHF. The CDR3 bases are TGTGCCAGCACCCAGGCGGGACAGAGGAATTCACCCCTCCACTTT.

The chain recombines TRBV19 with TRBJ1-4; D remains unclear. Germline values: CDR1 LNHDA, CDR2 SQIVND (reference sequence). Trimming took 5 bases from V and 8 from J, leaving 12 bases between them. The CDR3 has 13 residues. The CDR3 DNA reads TGTGCCAGTAGTCCCCGAGACATCGAAAAACTGTTTTTT. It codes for CASSPRDIEKLFF.

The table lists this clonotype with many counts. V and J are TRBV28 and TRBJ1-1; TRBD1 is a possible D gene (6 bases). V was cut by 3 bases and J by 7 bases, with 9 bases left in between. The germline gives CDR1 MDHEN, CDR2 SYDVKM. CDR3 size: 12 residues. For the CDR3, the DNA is TGTGCCAGCAGTTTCTCCAGGGGTGAAGCTTTCTTT. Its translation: CASSFSRGEAFF.

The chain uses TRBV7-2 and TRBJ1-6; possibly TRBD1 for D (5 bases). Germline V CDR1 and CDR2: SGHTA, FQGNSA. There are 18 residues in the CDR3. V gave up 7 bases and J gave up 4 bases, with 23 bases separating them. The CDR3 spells CASTAIGGGRVYNSPLHF. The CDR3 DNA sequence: TGTGCCAGCACCGCCATCGGGGGGGGTAGGGTTTATAATTCACCCCTCCACTTT. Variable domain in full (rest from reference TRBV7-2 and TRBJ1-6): GAGVSQSPSNKVTEKGKDVELRCDPISGHTALYWYRQSLGQGLEFLIYFQGNSAPDKSGLPSDRFSAERTGGSVSTLTIQRTQQEDSAVYLCASTAIGGGRVYNSPLHFGNGTRLTVT.

CDR3 protein: CASSPASLPSNQPQHF. The CDR3 DNA follows: TGTGCCAGCTCACCCGCCTCCCTACCAAGCAATCAGCCCCAGCATTTT. The chain employs TRBV18 and TRBJ1-5; no clear D gene. Per germline, CDR1 KGHSH and CDR2 LQKENI. This CDR3 has 16 residues. The V end lost 3 bases, the J end lost 1 base, and 13 bases lay between the germline ends. Full variable domain (rest looked up from reference TRBV18 and TRBJ1-5): NAGVMQNPRHLVRRRGQEARLRCSPMKGHSHVYWYRQLPEEGLKFMVYLQKENIIDESGMPKERFSAEFPKEGPSILRIQQVVRGDSAAYFCASSPASLPSNQPQHFGDGTRLSIL.

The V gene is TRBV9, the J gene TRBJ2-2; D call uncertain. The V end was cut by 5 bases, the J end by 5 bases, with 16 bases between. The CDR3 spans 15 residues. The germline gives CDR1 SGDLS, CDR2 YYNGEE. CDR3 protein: CASRASPTETGELFF. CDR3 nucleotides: TGTGCCAGCAGGGCCTCCCCCACAGAGACCGGGGAGCTGTTTTTT.

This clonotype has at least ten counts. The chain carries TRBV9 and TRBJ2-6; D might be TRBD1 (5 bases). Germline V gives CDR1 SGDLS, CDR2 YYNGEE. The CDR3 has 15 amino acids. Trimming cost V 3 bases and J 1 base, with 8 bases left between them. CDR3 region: CASSAPGSGANVLTF. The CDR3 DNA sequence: TGTGCCAGCAGCGCCCCAGGGTCTGGGGCCAACGTCCTGACTTTC.

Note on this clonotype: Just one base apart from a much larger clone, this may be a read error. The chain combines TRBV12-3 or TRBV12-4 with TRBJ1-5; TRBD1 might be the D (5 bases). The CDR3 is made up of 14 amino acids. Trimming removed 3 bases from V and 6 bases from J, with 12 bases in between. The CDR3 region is CASSFRQGGQPQHF. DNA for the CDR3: TGTGCCAGCAGTTTCCGGCAGGGAGGTCAGCCCCAGCATTTT.

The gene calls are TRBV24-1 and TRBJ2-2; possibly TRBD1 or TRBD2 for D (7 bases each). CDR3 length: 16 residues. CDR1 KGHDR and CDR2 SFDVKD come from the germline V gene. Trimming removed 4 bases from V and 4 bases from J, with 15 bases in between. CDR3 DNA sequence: TGTGCCACCAGTGACCAGACAGGGAGGGGCACCGGGGAGCTGTTTTTT. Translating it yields CATSDQTGRGTGELFF.

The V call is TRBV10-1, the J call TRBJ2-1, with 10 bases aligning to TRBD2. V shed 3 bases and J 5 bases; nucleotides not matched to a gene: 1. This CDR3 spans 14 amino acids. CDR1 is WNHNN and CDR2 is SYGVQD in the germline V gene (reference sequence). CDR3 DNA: TGCGCCAGCAGTGATAGCGGGGGGAACAATGAGCAGTTCTTC. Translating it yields CASSDSGGNNEQFF.

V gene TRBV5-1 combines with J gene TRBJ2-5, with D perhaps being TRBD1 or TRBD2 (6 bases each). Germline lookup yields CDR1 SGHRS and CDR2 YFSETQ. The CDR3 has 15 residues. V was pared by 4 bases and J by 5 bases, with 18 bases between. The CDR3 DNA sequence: TGCGCCAGCAGCAACCCAGCCGGGGGCGCGGAGACCCAGTACTTC. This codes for CASSNPAGGAETQYF.

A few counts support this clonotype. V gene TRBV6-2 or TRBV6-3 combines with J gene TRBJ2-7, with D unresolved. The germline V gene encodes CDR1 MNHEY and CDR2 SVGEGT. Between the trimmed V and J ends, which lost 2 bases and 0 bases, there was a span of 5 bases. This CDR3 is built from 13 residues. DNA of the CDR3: TGTGCCAGCAGTTACAAGGCCTCCTACGAGCAGTACGTC. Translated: CASSYKASYEQYV.

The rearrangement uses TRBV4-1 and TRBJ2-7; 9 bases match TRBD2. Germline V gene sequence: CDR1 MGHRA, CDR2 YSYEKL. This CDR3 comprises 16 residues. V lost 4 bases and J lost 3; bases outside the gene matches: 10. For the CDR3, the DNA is TGCGCCAGCAGCCGCCTCGGCGGGGGGGAAGTCTACGAGCAGTACTTC. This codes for CASSRLGGGEVYEQYF.

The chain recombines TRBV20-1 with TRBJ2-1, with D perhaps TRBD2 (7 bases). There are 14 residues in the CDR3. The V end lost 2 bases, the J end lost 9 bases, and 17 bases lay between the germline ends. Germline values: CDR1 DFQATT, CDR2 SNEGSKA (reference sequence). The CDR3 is CSARLLAGAGEQFF. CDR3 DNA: TGCAGTGCTAGATTACTCGCGGGGGCGGGTGAGCAGTTCTTC.

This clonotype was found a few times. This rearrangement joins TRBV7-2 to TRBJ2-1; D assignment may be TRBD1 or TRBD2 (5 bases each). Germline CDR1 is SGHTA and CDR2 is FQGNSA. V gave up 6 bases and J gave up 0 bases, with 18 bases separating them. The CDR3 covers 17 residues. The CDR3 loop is CASRDRGSRFSYNEQFF. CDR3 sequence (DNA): TGTGCCAGCAGGGATCGGGGCAGTAGATTCTCCTACAATGAGCAGTTCTTC.

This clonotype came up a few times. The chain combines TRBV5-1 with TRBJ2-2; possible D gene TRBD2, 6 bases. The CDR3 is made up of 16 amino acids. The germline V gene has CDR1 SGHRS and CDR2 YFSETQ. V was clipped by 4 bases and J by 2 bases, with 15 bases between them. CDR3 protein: CASSPNLASNTGELFF. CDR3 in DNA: TGCGCCAGCAGCCCAAACCTAGCGAGTAACACCGGGGAGCTGTTTTTT.

CDR3 in amino acids: CASSPLDRGIDTQYF. For the CDR3, the DNA is TGCGCCAGCAGCCCTCTCGACAGGGGCATAGATACGCAGTATTTT. The chain has TRBV4-1 and TRBJ2-3; 8 bases are a match to TRBD1. Per germline, CDR1 MGHRA and CDR2 YSYEKL. Trimming cost V 4 bases and J 5 bases; bases outside gene matches: 8. The CDR3 loop spans 15 amino acids.

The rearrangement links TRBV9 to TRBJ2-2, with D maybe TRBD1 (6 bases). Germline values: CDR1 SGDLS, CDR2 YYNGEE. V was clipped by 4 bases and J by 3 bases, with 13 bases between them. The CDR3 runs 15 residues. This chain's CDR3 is CASSSRQAYTGELFF. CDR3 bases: TGTGCCAGCAGCTCTCGACAGGCCTACACCGGGGAGCTGTTTTTT. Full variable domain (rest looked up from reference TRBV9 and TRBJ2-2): DSGVTQTPKHLITATGQRVTLRCSPRSGDLSVYWYQQSLDQGLQFLIQYYNGEERAKGNILERFSAQQFPDLHSELNLSSLELGDSALYFCASSSRQAYTGELFFGEGSRLTVL.

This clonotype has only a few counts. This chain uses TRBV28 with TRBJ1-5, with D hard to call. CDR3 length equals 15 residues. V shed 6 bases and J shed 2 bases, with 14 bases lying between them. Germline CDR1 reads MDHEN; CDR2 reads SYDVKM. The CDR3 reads CASRLPGAGNQPQHF. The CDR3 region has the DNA TGTGCCAGCAGACTCCCAGGCGCGGGCAATCAGCCCCAGCATTTT.

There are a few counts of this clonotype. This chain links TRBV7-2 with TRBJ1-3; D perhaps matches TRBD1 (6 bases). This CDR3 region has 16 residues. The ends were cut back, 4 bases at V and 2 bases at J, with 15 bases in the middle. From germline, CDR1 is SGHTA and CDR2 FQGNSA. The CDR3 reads CASSSLRTAPGNTIYF. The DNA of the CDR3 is TGTGCCAGCAGCTCTTTGAGGACAGCTCCTGGAAACACCATATATTTT.

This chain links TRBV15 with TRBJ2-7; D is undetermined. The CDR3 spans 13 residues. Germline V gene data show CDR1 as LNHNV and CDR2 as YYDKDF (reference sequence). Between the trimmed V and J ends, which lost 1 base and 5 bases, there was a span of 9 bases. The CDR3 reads CATSRGRRDEQYF. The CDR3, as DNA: TGTGCCACCAGCAGAGGGAGAAGGGACGAGCAGTACTTC.

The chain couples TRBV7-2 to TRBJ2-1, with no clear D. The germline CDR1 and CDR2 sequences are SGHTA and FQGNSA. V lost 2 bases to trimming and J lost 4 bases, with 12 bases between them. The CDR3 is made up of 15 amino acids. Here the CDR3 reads CASSLWAGSYNEQFF. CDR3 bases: TGTGCCAGCAGCTTATGGGCAGGTTCATACAATGAGCAGTTCTTC. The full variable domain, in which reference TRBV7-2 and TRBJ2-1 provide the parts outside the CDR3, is GAGVSQSPSNKVTEKGKDVELRCDPISGHTALYWYRQSLGQGLEFLIYFQGNSAPDKSGLPSDRFSAERTGGSVSTLTIQRTQQEDSAVYLCASSLWAGSYNEQFFGPGTRLTVL.

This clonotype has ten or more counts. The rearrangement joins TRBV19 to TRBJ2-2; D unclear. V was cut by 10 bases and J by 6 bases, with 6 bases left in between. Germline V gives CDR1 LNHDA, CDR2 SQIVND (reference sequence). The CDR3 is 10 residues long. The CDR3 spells CATRAGELFF. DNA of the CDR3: TGTGCCACCCGAGCCGGGGAGCTGTTTTTT.

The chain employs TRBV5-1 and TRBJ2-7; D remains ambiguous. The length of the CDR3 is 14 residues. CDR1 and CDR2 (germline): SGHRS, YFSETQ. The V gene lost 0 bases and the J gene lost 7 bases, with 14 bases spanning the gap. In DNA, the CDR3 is TGCGCCAGCAGCTTGGGCACCTCCGGTCGGGAGCAGTACTTC. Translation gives CASSLGTSGREQYF.

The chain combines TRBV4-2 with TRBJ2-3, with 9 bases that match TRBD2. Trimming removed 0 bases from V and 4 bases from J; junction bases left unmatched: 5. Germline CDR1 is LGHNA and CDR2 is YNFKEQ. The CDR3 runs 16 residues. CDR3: CASSQDSGGSADTQYF. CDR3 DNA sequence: TGTGCCAGCAGCCAAGATAGCGGGGGTAGTGCAGATACGCAGTATTTT.